This paragraph reports one T cell receptor (beta chain). The CDR3 is 15 amino acids. Germline loops: CDR1 SNHLY, CDR2 FYNNEI. The V end lost 5 bases, the J end lost 0 bases, and 8 bases lay between the germline ends. The data derive from a study of CD8 T cells in Susac syndrome. An amount of RNA that ranged from roughly 0.5 to 1 ug was reverse transcribed with random hexamers. TCRdb called the immunoSEQ multiplex PCR reads again in MiXCR, with one record for every CDR3 protein. The sample includes some 130,000 distinct CDR3 sequences, around 94% seen only once; the top ten take around 0.12%. The source of this sequence is a human donor with multiple sclerosis. The sample was CD4+ T cells from PBMCs. V is TRBV2 and J is TRBJ2-6; D is unclear. The CDR3 protein is CASSPVRSGANVLTF. The CDR3 DNA sequence: TGTGCCAGCAGTCCTGTACGCTCTGGGGCCAACGTCCTGACTTTC.